This T cell receptor beta chain came from a study of blood T cells in healthy people across ages. Study-wide results and caveats: Estimated diversity that came from one million T cells was considered an underestimate.

As regards this clonotype: Its antigen is not identified.

Using a J-beta primer mix together with a sample-barcoded 5' primer, a second PCR was run for about 6 to 11 cycles. Every sample produced at least 2.5 million CDR3-containing paired-end reads. TCRdb processed the 5' RACE reads anew with MiXCR; each CDR3 protein has one entry. The sample carries about 1,600,000 distinct CDR3 sequences, 42% recorded once. Looked up from germline, CDR1 is MNHEY and CDR2 is SVGEGT. The junction had 5 bases not matched to a gene; V was cut back by 5 bases and J by 6 bases. This CDR3 contains 13 residues. This TCR came from a woman between 18 and 29 years old in good health. Sequenced material: blood. This chain connects TRBV6-2 or TRBV6-3 to TRBJ2-3, with TRBD2 identical over 7 bases. CDR3 in amino acids: CASSHRDYDTQYF. Written as DNA, the CDR3 is TGTGCCAGCAGTCACCGGGACTACGATACGCAGTATTTT.